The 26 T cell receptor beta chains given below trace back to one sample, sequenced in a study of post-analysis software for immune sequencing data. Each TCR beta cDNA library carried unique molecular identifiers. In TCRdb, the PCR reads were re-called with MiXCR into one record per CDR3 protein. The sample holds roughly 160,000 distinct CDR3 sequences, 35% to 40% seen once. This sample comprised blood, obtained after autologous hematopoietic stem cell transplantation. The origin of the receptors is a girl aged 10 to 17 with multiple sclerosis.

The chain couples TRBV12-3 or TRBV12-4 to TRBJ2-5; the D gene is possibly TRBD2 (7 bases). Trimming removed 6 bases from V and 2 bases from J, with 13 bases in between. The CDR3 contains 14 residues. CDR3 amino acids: CASRWGGPQETQYF. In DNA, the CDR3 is TGTGCCAGCAGATGGGGGGGCCCACAAGAGACCCAGTACTTC.

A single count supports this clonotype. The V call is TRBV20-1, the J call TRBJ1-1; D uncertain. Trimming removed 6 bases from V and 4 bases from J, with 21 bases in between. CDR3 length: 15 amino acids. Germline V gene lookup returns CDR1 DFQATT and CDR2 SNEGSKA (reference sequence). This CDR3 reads CSARPLGEGLTEAFF. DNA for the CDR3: TGCAGTGCCCGACCCCTAGGAGAAGGTCTCACTGAAGCTTTCTTT.

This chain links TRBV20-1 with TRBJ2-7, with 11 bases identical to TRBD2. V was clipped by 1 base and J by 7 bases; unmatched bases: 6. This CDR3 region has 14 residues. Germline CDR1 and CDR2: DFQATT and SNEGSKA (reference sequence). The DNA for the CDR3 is TGCAGTGCTAGAGTACTAGCGGGAGTGGGAGAGCAGTACTTC. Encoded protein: CSARVLAGVGEQYF.

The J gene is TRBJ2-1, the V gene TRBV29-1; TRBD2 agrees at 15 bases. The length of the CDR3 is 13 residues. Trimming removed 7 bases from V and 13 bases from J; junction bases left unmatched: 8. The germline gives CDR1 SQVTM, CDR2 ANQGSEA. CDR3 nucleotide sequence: TGCAGCGGACGGACTAGCGGGAGGGCCGGACAGTTCTTC. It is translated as CSGRTSGRAGQFF.

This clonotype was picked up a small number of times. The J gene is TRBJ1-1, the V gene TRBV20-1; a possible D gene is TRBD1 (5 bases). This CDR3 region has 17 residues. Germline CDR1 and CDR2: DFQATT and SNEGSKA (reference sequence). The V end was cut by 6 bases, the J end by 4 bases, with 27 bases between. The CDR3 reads CSAVEPGSGWSRTEAFF. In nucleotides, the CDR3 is TGCAGTGCCGTTGAGCCAGGGAGTGGGTGGTCGCGCACTGAAGCTTTCTTT.

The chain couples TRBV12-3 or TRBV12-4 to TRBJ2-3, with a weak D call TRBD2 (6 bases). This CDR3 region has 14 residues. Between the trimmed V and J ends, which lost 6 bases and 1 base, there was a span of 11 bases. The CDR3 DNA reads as TGTGCCAGCAGCCCCAAGCGGGGCACAGATACGCAGTATTTT. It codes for CASSPKRGTDTQYF.

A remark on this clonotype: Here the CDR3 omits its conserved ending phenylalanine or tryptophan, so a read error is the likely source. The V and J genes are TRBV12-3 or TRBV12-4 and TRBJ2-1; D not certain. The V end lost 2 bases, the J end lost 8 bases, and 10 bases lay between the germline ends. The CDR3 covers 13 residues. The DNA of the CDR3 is TGTGCCAGCAGTTTAAAGGTGGAGCATGAGCAGTTCTTA. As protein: CASSLKVEHEQFL.

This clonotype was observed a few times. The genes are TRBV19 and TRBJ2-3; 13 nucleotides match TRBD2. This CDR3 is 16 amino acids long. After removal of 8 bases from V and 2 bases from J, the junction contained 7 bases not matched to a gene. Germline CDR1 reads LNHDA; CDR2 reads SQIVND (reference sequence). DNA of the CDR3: TGTGCCAGTCGGACTAGCGGGAGTGGTTTCACAGATACGCAGTATTTT. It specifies CASRTSGSGFTDTQYF.

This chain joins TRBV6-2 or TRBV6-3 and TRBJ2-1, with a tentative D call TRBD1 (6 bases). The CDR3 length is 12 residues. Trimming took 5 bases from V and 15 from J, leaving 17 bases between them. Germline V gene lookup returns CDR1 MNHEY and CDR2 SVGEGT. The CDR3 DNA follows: TGTGCCAGCAGTGCGGAGTGGGACACCAGGTTCTTC. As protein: CASSAEWDTRFF.

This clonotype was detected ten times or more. The CDR3 loop is CASSPQVGGSSYEQYF. The DNA for the CDR3 is TGCGCCAGCAGCCCCCAGGTGGGCGGGAGCTCCTACGAGCAGTACTTC. The rearrangement joins TRBV5-1 to TRBJ2-7; 7 bases fit TRBD2. CDR1 is SGHRS and CDR2 is YFSETQ in the germline V gene. CDR3 length: 16 residues. V shed 4 bases and J 0 bases; nucleotides not matched to a gene: 10.

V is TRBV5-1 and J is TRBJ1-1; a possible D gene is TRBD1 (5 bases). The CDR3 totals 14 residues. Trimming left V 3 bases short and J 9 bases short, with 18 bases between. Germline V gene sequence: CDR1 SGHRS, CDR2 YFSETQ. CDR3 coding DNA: TGCGCCAGCAGCTCCATTGGGGGGACGATGAAAGCTTTCTTT. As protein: CASSSIGGTMKAFF.

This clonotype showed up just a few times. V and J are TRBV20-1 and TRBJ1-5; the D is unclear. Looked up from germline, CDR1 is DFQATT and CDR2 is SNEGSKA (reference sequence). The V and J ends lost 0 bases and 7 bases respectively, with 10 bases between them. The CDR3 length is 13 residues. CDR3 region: CSARDTPRQPQHF. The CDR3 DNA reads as TGCAGTGCTAGAGATACGCCCAGGCAGCCCCAGCATTTT.

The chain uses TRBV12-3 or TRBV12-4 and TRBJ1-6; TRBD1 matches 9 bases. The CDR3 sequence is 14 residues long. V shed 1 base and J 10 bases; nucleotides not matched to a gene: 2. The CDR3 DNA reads TGTGCCAGCAGTTTAGGGACAGGGGAGTCACCCCTCCACTTT. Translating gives CASSLGTGESPLHF.

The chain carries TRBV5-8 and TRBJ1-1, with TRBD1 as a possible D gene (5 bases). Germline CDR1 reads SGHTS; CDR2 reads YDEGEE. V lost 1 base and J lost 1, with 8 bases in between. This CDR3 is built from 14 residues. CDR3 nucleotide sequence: TGTGCCAGCAGCTTGACACAGGAGAACACTGAAGCTTTCTTT. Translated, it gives CASSLTQENTEAFF.

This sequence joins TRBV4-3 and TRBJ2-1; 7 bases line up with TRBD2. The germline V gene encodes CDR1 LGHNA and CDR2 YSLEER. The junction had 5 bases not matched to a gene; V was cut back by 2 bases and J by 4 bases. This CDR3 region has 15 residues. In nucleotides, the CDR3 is TGCGCCAGCAGCCAAAATCCGGGACTATACAATGAGCAGTTCTTC. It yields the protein CASSQNPGLYNEQFF.

The CDR3 here is CRPHPTSGSVQETQYF. Written as DNA, the CDR3 is TGCAGGCCTCACCCCACTAGCGGGAGTGTTCAAGAGACCCAGTACTTC. The chain couples TRBV29-1 to TRBJ2-5; the match to TRBD2 covers 11 bases. This CDR3 is built from 16 residues. The germline gives CDR1 SQVTM, CDR2 ANQGSEA.

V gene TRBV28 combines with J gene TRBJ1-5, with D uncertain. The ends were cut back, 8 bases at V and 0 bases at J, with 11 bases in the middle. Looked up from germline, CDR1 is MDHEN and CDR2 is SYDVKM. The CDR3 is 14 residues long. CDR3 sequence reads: CASLKASSNQPQHF. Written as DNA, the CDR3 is TGTGCCAGCCTCAAGGCATCTAGCAATCAGCCCCAGCATTTT.

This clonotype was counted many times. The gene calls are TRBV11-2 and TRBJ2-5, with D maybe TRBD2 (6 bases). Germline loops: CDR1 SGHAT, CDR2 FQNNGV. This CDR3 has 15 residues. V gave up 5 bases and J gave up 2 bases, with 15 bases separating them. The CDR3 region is CASSPMTRLQETQYF. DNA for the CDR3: TGTGCCAGCAGCCCGATGACTAGATTACAAGAGACCCAGTACTTC.

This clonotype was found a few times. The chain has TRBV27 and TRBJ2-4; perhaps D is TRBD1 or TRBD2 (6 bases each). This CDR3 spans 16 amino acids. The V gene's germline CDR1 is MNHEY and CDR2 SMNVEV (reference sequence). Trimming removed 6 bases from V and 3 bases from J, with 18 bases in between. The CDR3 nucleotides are TGTGCCAGCAGGCTACAGGGATCCGGGGGCAAAAACATTCAGTACTTC. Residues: CASRLQGSGGKNIQYF.

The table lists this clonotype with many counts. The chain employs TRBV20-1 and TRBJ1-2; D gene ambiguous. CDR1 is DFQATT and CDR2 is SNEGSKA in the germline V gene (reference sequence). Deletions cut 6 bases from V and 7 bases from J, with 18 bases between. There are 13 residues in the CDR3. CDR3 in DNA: TGCAGTGCCCCGGATCTAGCCTTTCGTGGCTACACCTTC. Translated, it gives CSAPDLAFRGYTF.

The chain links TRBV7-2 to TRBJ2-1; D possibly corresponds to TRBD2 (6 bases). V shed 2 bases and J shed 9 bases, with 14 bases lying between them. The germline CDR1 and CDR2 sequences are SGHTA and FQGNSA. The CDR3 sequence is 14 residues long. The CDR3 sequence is CASSLTRLATEQFF. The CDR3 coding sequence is TGTGCCAGCAGCTTAACTAGGCTAGCGACTGAGCAGTTCTTC.

CDR3 bases: TGCAGCGTTGTTCCCAGGGATAAAATCGAGCAGTACTTC. This sequence encodes CSVVPRDKIEQYF. The chain has TRBV29-1 and TRBJ2-5; D might be TRBD1 (5 bases). TRBJ2-7 matches the DNA end more closely, so the J call is doubtful. CDR3 length equals 13 residues. Germline CDR1 SQVTM, CDR2 ANQGSEA.

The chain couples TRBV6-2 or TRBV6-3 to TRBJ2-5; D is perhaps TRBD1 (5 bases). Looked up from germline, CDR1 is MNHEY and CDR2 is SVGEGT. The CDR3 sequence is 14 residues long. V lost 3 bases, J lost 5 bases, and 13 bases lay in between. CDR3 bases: TGTGCCAGCAGTTATCCGTGGGGCTGGGAGACCCAGTACTTC. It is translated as CASSYPWGWETQYF.

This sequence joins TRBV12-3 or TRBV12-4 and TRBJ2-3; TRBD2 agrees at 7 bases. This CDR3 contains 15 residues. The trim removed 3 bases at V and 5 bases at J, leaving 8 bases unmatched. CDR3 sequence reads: CASSFGGGPGDTQYF. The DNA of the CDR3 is TGTGCCAGCAGTTTTGGGGGAGGGCCAGGAGATACGCAGTATTTT.

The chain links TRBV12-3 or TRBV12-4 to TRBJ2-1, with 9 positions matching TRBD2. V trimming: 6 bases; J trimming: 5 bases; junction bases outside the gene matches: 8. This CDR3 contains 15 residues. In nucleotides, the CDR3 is TGTGCCAGCAGGCTAGCGGGAACTTTTAACAATGAGCAGTTCTTC. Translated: CASRLAGTFNNEQFF.

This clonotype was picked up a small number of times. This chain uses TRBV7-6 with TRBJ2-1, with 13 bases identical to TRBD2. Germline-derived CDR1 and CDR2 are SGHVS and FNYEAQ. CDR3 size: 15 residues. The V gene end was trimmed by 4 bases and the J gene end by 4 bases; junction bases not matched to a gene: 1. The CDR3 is CASSWTSGRYNEQFF. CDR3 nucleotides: TGTGCCAGCAGCTGGACTAGCGGGAGATACAATGAGCAGTTCTTC.